The next 6 T cell receptor beta chains were all read from a single sample in a study of cytomegalovirus exposure and HLA in healthy donors. PCR used 60 Vbeta primers and 13 Jbeta primers. Sequencing used immunoSEQ multiplex PCR; TCRdb keeps in-frame clones, though not all of them. The sample has some 220,000 clones; 77% are singletons. The material sequenced was PBMCs. All receptors come from a woman aged 55-75 years in good health and CMV-seropositive.

The chain has TRBV5-5 and TRBJ1-3; tentative D call: TRBD1 (5 bases). V lost 0 bases and J 8 bases, leaving 12 bases between the germline ends. Germline CDR1 reads SGHKS; CDR2 reads YYEKEE (reference sequence). The CDR3 is made up of 14 amino acids. The CDR3 region is CASSLAGDGDTIYF. The CDR3 DNA reads as TGTGCCAGCAGCTTGGCGGGGGACGGAGACACCATATATTTT.

The V and J genes are TRBV7-2 and TRBJ1-6; perhaps TRBD1 as D (6 bases). CDR1 and CDR2 (germline): SGHTA, FQGNSA. There are 18 residues in the CDR3. The germline V and J ends were trimmed by 4 bases and 9 bases, with 25 bases remaining between them. CDR3 nucleotide sequence: TGTGCCAGCAGCTCCCAATCACCACAGGGCGTTTCAGGTTCACCCCTCCACTTT. This gives the protein CASSSQSPQGVSGSPLHF. The variable domain in full, with the rest retrieved from reference TRBV7-2 and TRBJ1-6, is GAGVSQSPSNKVTEKGKDVELRCDPISGHTALYWYRQSLGQGLEFLIYFQGNSAPDKSGLPSDRFSAERTGGSVSTLTIQRTQQEDSAVYLCASSSQSPQGVSGSPLHFGNGTRLTVT.

This chain uses TRBV6-5 with TRBJ1-4, with D maybe TRBD1 (5 bases). The V and J ends lost 5 bases and 8 bases respectively, with 15 bases between them. The length of the CDR3 is 14 residues. Germline V gene lookup returns CDR1 MNHEY and CDR2 SVGAGI. CDR3 loop: CASSPRGGGEKLFF. The CDR3 nucleotides read TGTGCCAGCAGTCCCCGCGGGGGTGGAGAAAAACTGTTTTTT.

In this sample, this clone turned up a few times. This chain uses TRBV4-1 with TRBJ2-7; D perhaps matches TRBD1 (6 bases). The germline V gene has CDR1 MGHRA and CDR2 YSYEKL. V was shortened by 4 bases and J by 2 bases, with 9 bases between the two germline ends. The CDR3 length is 13 residues. The CDR3 DNA follows: TGCGCCAGCAGCCGAGACAGGACCTACGAGCAGTACTTC. It codes for CASSRDRTYEQYF.

DNA of the CDR3: TGTGCCACCAGCAGAGAGCGGACAGGGAACGAGCAGTACTTC. Encoded protein: CATSRERTGNEQYF. The V call is TRBV15, the J call TRBJ2-7; 8 positions match TRBD1. Trimming removed 0 bases from V and 5 bases from J; junction bases left unmatched: 3. The germline CDR1 and CDR2 sequences are LNHNV and YYDKDF (reference sequence). There are 14 residues in the CDR3.

CDR3 in amino acids: CASSFAGGGEKLFF. CDR3 nucleotide sequence: TGTGCCAGCAGCTTTGCAGGGGGCGGGGAAAAACTGTTTTTT. The rearrangement uses TRBV7-2 and TRBJ1-4; 8 bases align to TRBD1. In germline, CDR1 is SGHTA, CDR2 FQGNSA. J lost 8 bases, V lost 3 bases, and 5 bases had no gene match. CDR3 length: 14 residues.